This TCR beta chain was captured by sequencing in a study of blood T cells in healthy people across ages. Study-wide points: Diversity was higher, and naive CD4+ cells more numerous, in long-lived donors than in aged donors.

CDR3 size: 15 residues. The J segment lost 10 bases and the V segment lost 5 bases, leaving 11 bases of the junction unmatched. The germline V gene has CDR1 SGHAT and CDR2 FQDESV (reference sequence). Combining a sample-barcoded 5' primer with a J-beta primer mix, a second PCR ran for roughly 7 to 12 cycles. Each CDR3 protein is one row after TCRdb ran MiXCR on the 5' RACE reads. This table has about 1.5 million distinct CDR3 sequences, approximately 42% appearing once. In the case of this clonotype: The antigen is undetermined.

They isolated at least 6 million PBMCs from each sample. With each sample, at least 5.5 micrograms of total RNA were extracted. The specimen sequenced was blood. The V and J genes are TRBV11-1 and TRBJ2-1, with TRBD2 identical over 10 bases. This clonotype was obtained from a woman between 18 and 29 years old in good health. The CDR3 region is CASSTLAGVGKEQFF. For the CDR3, the DNA is TGTGCCAGCAGCACCCTAGCGGGAGTAGGCAAGGAGCAGTTCTTC.